This T cell receptor beta chain emerged from a study of CD8+CD57+ T cells in acquired aplastic anemia. Study outcomes and limitations: In common between the patients and the controls were around 29 CD8+ CDR3 sequences. Controls and patients did not differ significantly in CD8+ Simpson's diversity.

Profiling that covered TCR beta VDJ and CDR3 relied on genomic DNA as its template. TCRdb recomputed calls from the reads with MiXCR, one row per CDR3 protein. The data hold approximately 300,000 distinct CDR3 sequences, with 45% to 65% observed a single time. This clonotype turned up a few times. Its matching antigen is unknown. Deletions cut 4 bases from V and 11 bases from J, with 21 bases between. This CDR3 contains 16 residues. Germline V gives CDR1 MNHEY, CDR2 SVGAGI. Before being chosen for sequencing, patients had shown CD8+CD57+ cell expansion by flow cytometry. Blood was sampled before the patients had received any therapy.

The chain carries TRBV6-5 and TRBJ1-6; weak D call: TRBD1 (5 bases). The TCR originated in a human donor with aplastic anemia. The sample consisted of sorted CD4+, CD8+, or CD8+CD57+ T cells (not recorded which) from PBMCs. The CDR3 DNA follows: TGTGCCAGCAGTTCCCCGTCCGACAGTCCATATCCACCCCTCCACTTT. It codes for CASSSPSDSPYPPLHF.